These 18 T cell receptor beta chains were sequenced from one sample in a study of spatial heterogeneity in lung cancer. The time point here: sample taken at primary tumor resection. The input material, whole RNA from tumor, nontumor lung or frozen PBMC, was sequenced unsorted. From the 5' RACE reads, TCRdb called clonotypes with MiXCR, one entry per CDR3 protein. The sample includes some 100,000 distinct CDR3 sequences, roughly 12% of them seen just once. Sequencing used PBMCs, obtained at surgery. These receptors were obtained from a male donor with early-stage non-small cell lung cancer.

The rearrangement uses TRBV7-8 and TRBJ2-3; D not certain. This CDR3 has 13 amino acids. V was clipped by 5 bases and J by 6 bases, with 12 bases between them. Germline CDR1 reads SGHVS; CDR2 reads FQNEAQ. As DNA, the CDR3 is TGTGCCAGCAGCCCGACACTTTTGGATACGCAGTATTTT. Translated, it gives CASSPTLLDTQYF.

The chain carries TRBV7-9 and TRBJ1-6, with 7 bases aligning to TRBD1. There are 13 residues in the CDR3. The ends lost 5 bases at V and 15 bases at J; junction bases unmatched: 10. Germline V lookup: CDR1 SEHNR, CDR2 FQNEAQ (reference sequence). CDR3 region: CASSPQGNTVLHF. CDR3 DNA sequence: TGTGCCAGCAGCCCACAGGGGAATACGGTCCTCCACTTT.

This clonotype was detected only a few times. The chain employs TRBV5-1 and TRBJ1-4; the D gene is possibly TRBD1 (5 bases). The CDR3 loop spans 13 amino acids. Germline V lookup: CDR1 SGHRS, CDR2 YFSETQ. Trimming removed 1 base from V and 6 bases from J, with 7 bases in between. The CDR3 nucleotides are TGCGCCAGCAGCTTGATGGGGGATGAAAAACTGTTTTTT. Translation gives CASSLMGDEKLFF.

This clonotype has a count of ten or more. The rearrangement links TRBV7-2 to TRBJ1-5; 7 nucleotides align to TRBD1. The length of the CDR3 is 14 residues. With V trimmed by 7 bases and J by 5 bases, 8 bases remained unmatched. CDR1 and CDR2 from the germline V gene are SGHTA and FQGNSA. This chain's CDR3 is CASTTGTAYQPQHF. The CDR3 nucleotides read TGTGCCAGCACTACCGGGACAGCTTATCAGCCCCAGCATTTT.

This clonotype showed up many times. The chain recombines TRBV5-6 with TRBJ1-1, with D perhaps matching TRBD1 (5 bases). Germline CDR1 SGHDT, CDR2 YYEEEE. CDR3 length equals 14 residues. V shed 4 bases and J shed 1 base, with 11 bases lying between them. CDR3 sequence reads: CASSQGRWNTEAFF. In nucleotides, the CDR3 is TGTGCCAGCAGCCAGGGACGTTGGAACACTGAAGCTTTCTTT.

This clonotype was seen only a few times. The J gene is TRBJ2-2, the V gene TRBV5-1; the D call may be TRBD1 or TRBD2 (5 bases each). The length of the CDR3 is 14 residues. Germline CDR1 reads SGHRS; CDR2 reads YFSETQ. Trimming cost V 5 bases and J 6 bases, with 14 bases left between them. The CDR3 region has the DNA TGCGCCAGCAGTTGGGACCCGGAATCCGGGGAGCTGTTTTTT. Protein sequence: CASSWDPESGELFF.

This clonotype was seen ten or more times. The chain uses TRBV30 and TRBJ2-3, with D unresolved. The CDR3 is 14 amino acids. The V gene's germline CDR1 is GTSNPN and CDR2 SVGIG (reference sequence). V dropped 2 bases and J dropped 0 bases, with 9 bases sitting between them. The CDR3 is CAWSKGGSTDTQYF. CDR3 in DNA: TGTGCCTGGAGTAAGGGCGGTAGCACAGATACGCAGTATTTT.

This clonotype was seen more than once but under ten times. This chain links TRBV7-2 with TRBJ1-1; D is ambiguous. From germline, CDR1 is SGHTA and CDR2 FQGNSA. Trimming stripped 4 bases from V and 4 bases from J, with 7 bases between. The CDR3 runs to 12 residues. The DNA of the CDR3 is TGTGCCAGCAGCTCCCGGGGCACTGAAGCTTTCTTT. Its protein is CASSSRGTEAFF.

This clonotype was observed a handful of times. The CDR3: CSVGRQVNTEAFF. CDR3 DNA: TGCAGCGTTGGTCGGCAGGTGAACACTGAAGCTTTCTTT. The chain recombines TRBV29-1 with TRBJ1-1; no firm D call. The germline V gene encodes CDR1 SQVTM and CDR2 ANQGSEA. With 4 bases removed from V and 0 bases from J, the gap between germline ends came to 9 bases. The CDR3 loop spans 13 amino acids.

This clonotype was seen many times. The chain employs TRBV28 and TRBJ2-7, with D unresolved. V gave up 4 bases and J gave up 0 bases, with 7 bases separating them. The CDR3 runs to 13 residues. Germline CDR1 and CDR2: MDHEN and SYDVKM. Here the CDR3 DNA reads TGTGCCAGCAGTTCGGGCAGCTCCTACGAGCAGTACTTC. It yields the protein CASSSGSSYEQYF.

This clonotype came up many times. The V gene is TRBV7-9, the J gene TRBJ2-7; TRBD2 is a possible D gene (6 bases). The CDR3 has 17 amino acids. Germline assignment: CDR1 SEHNR and CDR2 FQNEAQ (reference sequence). V was shortened by 4 bases and J by 4 bases, with 23 bases between the two germline ends. In nucleotides, the CDR3 is TGTGCCAGCAGCTCCACAAAAGGTACGGGACTTCGTTACGAGCAGTACTTC. It yields the protein CASSSTKGTGLRYEQYF.

This clonotype showed up just a few times. V gene TRBV20-1 combines with J gene TRBJ2-7; D not resolved. CDR1 and CDR2 from the germline V gene are DFQATT and SNEGSKA (reference sequence). Trimming cost V 0 bases and J 4 bases, with 10 bases left between them. This CDR3 has 13 amino acids. The CDR3 DNA follows: TGCAGTGCTAGAGATCGGGCGCCATACGAGCAGTACTTC. It specifies CSARDRAPYEQYF.

DNA of the CDR3: TGTGCCAGCAGCCTTGGACGGACCCAGGAGCCCCAGCATTTT. Translating gives CASSLGRTQEPQHF. The chain employs TRBV7-2 and TRBJ1-5; the D is unclear. V lost 5 bases and J 8 bases, leaving 16 bases between the germline ends. The CDR3 has 14 residues. The germline gives CDR1 SGHTA, CDR2 FQGNSA.

The chain links TRBV3-1 to TRBJ2-1; no definite D call. The CDR3 covers 14 residues. V was pared by 1 base and J by 9 bases, with 13 bases between. CDR1 is LGHDT, CDR2 YNNKEL, per germline (reference sequence). The CDR3 region is CASSQGVAPFEQFF. As DNA, the CDR3 is TGTGCCAGCAGCCAAGGAGTAGCCCCATTTGAGCAGTTCTTC.

This clonotype was seen a handful of times. The genes are TRBV5-1 and TRBJ2-7; D uncertain. Trimming removed 4 bases at V and 1 base at J, with 12 bases between. CDR3 size: 14 residues. The germline gives CDR1 SGHRS, CDR2 YFSETQ. The CDR3 loop reads CASSGDGSSYEQYF. The CDR3, as DNA: TGCGCCAGCAGCGGTGACGGTAGTTCCTACGAGCAGTACTTC. The full variable domain, its missing parts supplied by reference TRBV5-1 and TRBJ2-7, is KAGVTQTPRYLIKTRGQQVTLSCSPISGHRSVSWYQQTPGQGLQFLFEYFSETQRNKGNFPGRFSGRQFSNSRSEMNVSTLELGDSALYLCASSGDGSSYEQYFGPGTRLTVT.

The genes are TRBV7-2 and TRBJ1-2; D might be TRBD1 (6 bases). Deletions cut 1 base from V and 3 bases from J, with 12 bases between. The CDR3 spans 15 residues. Per the germline V gene, CDR1 is SGHTA and CDR2 is FQGNSA. CDR3 protein: CASSLGGTPDYGYTF. The DNA for the CDR3 is TGTGCCAGCAGCTTAGGAGGGACACCGGACTATGGCTACACCTTC.

This clonotype was observed many times. CDR3 in amino acids: CASSLGGQPQHF. CDR3 nucleotide sequence: TGTGCCAGCAGTTTAGGGGGTCAGCCCCAGCATTTT. J is TRBJ1-5 and V is TRBV28; a weak D match, TRBD1 (5 bases). Trimming removed 2 bases from V and 6 bases from J, with 5 bases in between. The CDR3 totals 12 residues. Germline V CDR1 and CDR2: MDHEN, SYDVKM.

This clonotype was picked up many times. This chain uses TRBV7-2 with TRBJ1-1; unclear D gene. Trimming removed 3 bases from V and 0 bases from J, with 8 bases in between. The CDR3 has 14 amino acids. CDR1 SGHTA and CDR2 FQGNSA come from the germline V gene. CDR3 sequence reads: CASSFSSLNTEAFF. The CDR3 DNA is TGTGCCAGCAGCTTCAGTAGTTTGAACACTGAAGCTTTCTTT.